These T cell receptor beta chains were read from a single sample in a study of OX40 agonist ivuxolimab in advanced cancers. This table comes from immunoSEQ multiplex PCR, and its TCRdb copy is limited to in-frame clones, with some not included. The sample lists tens of thousands of clones; around 83% were seen once. Sequences were derived from CD4+ or CD8+ T cells sorted from blood, sampled in a trial of the OX40 agonist ivuxolimab. These receptors all come from an adult with an advanced solid tumor such as melanoma, head and neck, liver or kidney cancer. The CDR3 runs from the conserved cysteine through the conserved F or W. The order of the fields is J gene, D gene, clone size, V gene, CDR3 protein, CDR3 DNA. D genes are given only for firm matches. Size is omitted from some rows. Given values are once, few, many or a class for expanded clones.

TRBJ2-2 NA NA TRBV5-1 CASSFHGGQAGELFF TGCGCCAGCAGCTTCCACGGGGGGCAGGCCGGGGAGCTGTTTTTT
TRBJ1-2 NA NA TRBV29-1 CSVEPGERGGYTF TGCAGCGTTGAACCGGGGGAAAGGGGTGGCTACACCTTC
TRBJ2-7 NA NA TRBV14 CASSQEVSSYEQYF TGTGCCAGCAGCCAAGAGGTGAGCTCCTACGAGCAGTACTTC
TRBJ2-5 TRBD2 NA TRBV5-6 CASSLQRGGLETQYF TGTGCCAGCAGCCTCCAGCGGGGCGGATTAGAGACCCAGTACTTC
TRBJ2-1 TRBD2 NA TRBV4-1 CASSQDRLAGGPREQFF TGCGCCAGCAGCCAAGATAGGCTAGCGGGGGGGCCCCGGGAGCAGTTCTTC
TRBJ2-3 TRBD2 NA TRBV23-1 CASSPPVIAGADTDTQYF TGCGCCAGCAGTCCACCCGTAATAGCGGGGGCCGACACAGATACGCAGTATTTT
TRBJ2-5 NA NA TRBV5-8 CASSSYSGETQYF TGTGCCAGCAGCTCCTATTCGGGAGAGACCCAGTACTTC
TRBJ2-2 TRBD1 NA TRBV7-6 CASSLETGAAGELFF TGTGCCAGCAGCTTAGAAACAGGGGCTGCCGGGGAGCTGTTTTTT
TRBJ1-2 NA NA TRBV10-1 CASSERGTYGYTF TGCGCCAGCAGTGAGAGGGGGACCTATGGCTACACCTTC
TRBJ1-1 NA once TRBV5-6 CASSLQGRRTEAFF TGTGCCAGCAGCTTGCAGGGCCGGAGGACTGAAGCTTTCTTT
TRBJ2-3 NA NA TRBV18 CASSQGVLGSQYF TGTGCCAGCTCACAAGGGGTACTAGGCTCGCAGTATTTT
TRBJ1-1 NA NA TRBV18 CASSPIGPGGEAFF TGTGCCAGCTCACCAATCGGACCCGGTGGTGAAGCTTTCTTT
TRBJ1-6 NA few TRBV7-9 CASSSSDGKNSPLHF TGTGCCAGCAGCTCTTCGGACGGAAAAAATTCACCCCTCCACTTT
TRBJ2-2 NA NA TRBV5-4 CASSLNQGLTGELFF TGTGCCAGCAGCTTGAACCAGGGTTTAACCGGGGAGCTGTTTTTT
TRBJ2-3 TRBD2 NA TRBV7-2 CASSSSSGGARTQYF TGTGCCAGCAGCTCTTCGAGCGGGGGGGCTCGTACGCAGTATTTT
TRBJ1-5 NA NA TRBV7-2 CASSLGSGIGQPQHF TGTGCCAGCAGCTTAGGTTCAGGGATCGGGCAGCCCCAGCATTTT
TRBJ2-7 NA NA TRBV7-9 CASSPRSKNRGGISDEQYF TGTGCCAGCAGCCCAAGATCGAAAAACAGGGGCGGGATATCCGACGAGCAGTACTTC
TRBJ2-3 TRBD2 NA TRBV11-3 CASSLGLAAADTQYF TGTGCCAGCAGCTTAGGGCTAGCGGCGGCAGATACGCAGTATTTT
TRBJ1-5 NA NA TRBV5-8 CASSPEQGLQPQHF TGTGCCAGCAGCCCGGAACAGGGCTTACAGCCCCAGCATTTT
TRBJ2-5 NA once TRBV7-6 CASSRGGSQETQYF TGTGCCAGCAGCCGGGGAGGCAGCCAAGAGACCCAGTACTTC
TRBJ2-1 NA NA TRBV2 CASSELTGDEQFF TGTGCCAGCAGTGAATTGACGGGCGATGAGCAGTTCTTC
TRBJ1-2 NA NA TRBV19 CASSPQSGGYTF TGTGCCAGTAGCCCTCAATCAGGTGGCTACACCTTC
TRBJ2-5 NA NA TRBV2 CASSERVRHYF TGTGCCAGCAGTGAAAGGGTCCGCCACTACTTC
TRBJ1-2 NA NA TRBV19 CASSIRGAYGYTF TGTGCCAGTAGTATTAGAGGTGCCTATGGCTACACCTTC
TRBJ1-1 TRBD1 few TRBV13 CASSSRQGTGEAFF TGTGCCAGCAGCAGCCGACAGGGGACGGGTGAAGCTTTCTTT
TRBJ2-1 TRBD2 NA TRBV4-2 CASRGSGAQTYNEQFF TGTGCCAGCAGGGGAAGCGGGGCCCAAACCTACAATGAGCAGTTCTTC
TRBJ1-5 NA NA TRBV7-7 CASSFLETGYNQPQHF TGTGCTAGCAGCTTTTTGGAGACTGGCTACAATCAGCCCCAGCATTTT
TRBJ2-5 NA NA TRBV2 CASKMSRETQYF TGTGCCAGCAAGATGTCTAGGGAGACCCAGTACTTC
TRBJ1-1 NA few TRBV18 CASSLGAGNTEAFF TGTGCCAGCTCACTCGGGGCGGGGAACACTGAAGCTTTCTTT
TRBJ2-1 TRBD2 NA TRBV5-4 CASTPRGGRFNEQFF TGTGCCAGCACCCCCCGGGGGGGGCGTTTCAATGAGCAGTTCTTC
TRBJ1-2 TRBD1 NA TRBV2 CASSEDRGYGYTF TGTGCCAGCAGTGAAGACAGGGGATACGGCTACACCTTC
TRBJ2-1 TRBD2 NA TRBV18 CASSAQGGSYNEQFF TGTGCCAGCTCGGCTCAGGGAGGGTCCTACAATGAGCAGTTCTTC
TRBJ1-2 NA medium-sized TRBV27 CASSLQGYYGYTF TGTGCCAGCAGTCTACAGGGATACTATGGCTACACCTTC
TRBJ2-1 TRBD2 NA TRBV5-6 CASSSRLAGAIYNEQFF TGTGCCAGCAGCTCCCGACTAGCGGGGGCTATATACAATGAGCAGTTCTTC
TRBJ1-2 NA few TRBV6-1 CASSERHYGYTF TGTGCCAGCAGTGAAAGGCATTATGGCTACACCTTC
TRBJ1-2 TRBD1 NA TRBV7-2 CASSLSQGAPYGYTF TGTGCCAGCAGCTTAAGTCAGGGGGCCCCCTATGGCTACACCTTC
TRBJ2-5 NA NA TRBV5-1 CASSPQTTGKETQYF TGCGCCAGCAGCCCGCAAACTACGGGAAAAGAGACCCAGTACTTC
TRBJ1-2 NA NA TRBV7-8 CASSLEGRSYGYTF TGTGCCAGCAGCTTAGAGGGACGGAGCTATGGCTACACCTTC
TRBJ2-3 TRBD2 NA TRBV5-4 CASTPASGETDTQYF TGTGCCAGCACCCCAGCTAGCGGGGAGACAGATACGCAGTATTTT
TRBJ1-1 NA NA TRBV27 CASSSAQPGGTEAFF TGTGCCAGCAGTTCAGCGCAACCCGGGGGGACTGAAGCTTTCTTT
TRBJ1-5 NA NA TRBV12-5 CASGLGLGVVNQPQHF TGTGCTAGTGGTTTGGGCTTGGGGGTCGTCAATCAGCCCCAGCATTTT
TRBJ2-3 NA NA TRBV27 CASSLMGGTDTQYF TGTGCCAGCAGTTTAATGGGGGGCACAGATACGCAGTATTTT